This TCR beta chain was identified in a study of OX40 agonist ivuxolimab in advanced cancers. Study background: Patients' therapy was ivuxolimab, an antibody that acts as an agonist of OX40 (CD134). Ivuxolimab was administered intravenously to patients at 0.01 to 10 mg/kg every 2 weeks. Overall study findings and caveats: CD4+ and CD8+ T cells in blood underwent clonal expansion by week 6 at 0.1 to 3.0 mg/kg. Some of the nonresponding patients also showed low levels of normalized T-cell clonal expansion.

Profiled with immunoSEQ multiplex PCR; TCRdb holds only in-frame clones, not every one. The repertoire holds 55,000 to 75,000 clones, with about four fifths as singletons. In the case of this clone: Its specificity is not known.

This specimen was CD4+ or CD8+ T cells sorted from blood, taken in a trial of the OX40 agonist ivuxolimab. This TCR came from an adult with an advanced solid tumor such as melanoma, head and neck, liver or kidney cancer.

Here the CDR3 reads CASKFPRETEAFF. CDR3 sequence (DNA): TGTGCCAGCAAATTTCCCAGGGAGACTGAAGCTTTCTTT. The chain couples TRBV6-1 to TRBJ1-1; possibly TRBD1 for D (5 bases). Germline V gene sequence: CDR1 MNHNS, CDR2 SASEGT. The CDR3 is 13 amino acids. V dropped 7 bases and J dropped 5 bases, with 14 bases sitting between them.